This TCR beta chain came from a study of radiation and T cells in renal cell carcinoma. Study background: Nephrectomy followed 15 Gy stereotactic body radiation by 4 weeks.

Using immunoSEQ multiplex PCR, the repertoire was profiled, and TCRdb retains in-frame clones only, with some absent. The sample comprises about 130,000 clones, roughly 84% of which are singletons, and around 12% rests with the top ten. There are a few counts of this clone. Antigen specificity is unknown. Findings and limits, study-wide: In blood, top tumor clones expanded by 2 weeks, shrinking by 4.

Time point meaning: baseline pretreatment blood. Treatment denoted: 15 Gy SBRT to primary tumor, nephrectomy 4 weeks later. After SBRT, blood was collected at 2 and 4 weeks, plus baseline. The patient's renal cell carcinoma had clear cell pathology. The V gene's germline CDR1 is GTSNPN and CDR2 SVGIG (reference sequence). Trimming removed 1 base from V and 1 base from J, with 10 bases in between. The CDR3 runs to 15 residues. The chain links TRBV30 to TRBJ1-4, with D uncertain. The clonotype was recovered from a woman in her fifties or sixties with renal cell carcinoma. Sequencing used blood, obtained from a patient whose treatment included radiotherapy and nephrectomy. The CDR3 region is CAWSGPYRTNEKLFF. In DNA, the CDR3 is TGTGCCTGGAGTGGGCCCTACAGAACTAATGAAAAACTGTTTTTT.